This T cell receptor beta chain was observed in a study of blood T cells in healthy people across ages. This clonotype occurred a few times. Its antigen is not identified. Together with a sample-barcoded 5' primer, a J-beta primer mix was included in a second PCR lasting about 7 to 11 cycles. Using its own MiXCR run on the 5' RACE reads, TCRdb lists one record per CDR3 protein. The table has 700,000 or so distinct CDR3 sequences, about a fifth seen once. In terms of origin and age, donors were healthy Caucasian individuals from Russia aged about 6 to 90. The draw of peripheral blood yielded approximately 10 milliliters from each donor. General study findings and limits: Diversity was higher, and naive CD4+ cells more numerous, in long-lived donors than in aged donors. It was not possible, with unsorted PBMCs, to conclusively compare naive and antigen-experienced cells.

Germline V lookup: CDR1 SGHRS, CDR2 YFSETQ. V was shortened by 4 bases and J by 0 bases, with 10 bases between the two germline ends. This CDR3 comprises 14 residues. The V and J genes are TRBV5-1 and TRBJ1-2, with unresolved D. The receptor was derived from a man between 65 and 85 years old in good health. The sample was blood. CDR3 sequence: CASSGRQPNYGYTF. CDR3 nucleotide sequence: TGCGCCAGCAGCGGGAGGCAACCTAACTATGGCTACACCTTC.